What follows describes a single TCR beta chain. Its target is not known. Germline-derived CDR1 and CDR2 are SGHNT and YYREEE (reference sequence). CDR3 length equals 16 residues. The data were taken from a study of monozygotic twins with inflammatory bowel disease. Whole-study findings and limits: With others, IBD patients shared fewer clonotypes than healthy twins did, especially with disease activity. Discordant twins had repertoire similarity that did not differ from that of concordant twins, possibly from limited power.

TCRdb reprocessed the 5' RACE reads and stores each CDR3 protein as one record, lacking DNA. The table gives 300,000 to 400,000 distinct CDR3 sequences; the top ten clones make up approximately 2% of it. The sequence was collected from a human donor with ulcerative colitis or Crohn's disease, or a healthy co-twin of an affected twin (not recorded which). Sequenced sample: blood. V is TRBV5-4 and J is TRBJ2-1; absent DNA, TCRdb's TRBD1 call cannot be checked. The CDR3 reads CASSLMGQGIYNEQFF.